This TCR beta chain was obtained from a study of blood T cell repertoires in COVID-19. The repertoire was sequenced with immunoSEQ multiplex PCR; TCRdb's copy has only in-frame clones and lacks some. The top ten hold about 7% of the sample, which has about 180,000 clones, around three quarters seen once. The sequence was obtained from a man in his sixties or seventies with active or convalescent COVID-19. The sample was peripheral blood.

Written as DNA, the CDR3 is TGCGCCAGCAGCCTTGACAGCCAGTATGGCTACACCTTC. This encodes CASSLDSQYGYTF. This sequence joins TRBV5-1 and TRBJ1-2; weak D call: TRBD1 (5 bases). Between the trimmed V and J ends, which lost 4 bases and 5 bases, there was a span of 12 bases. CDR3 length equals 13 residues. Germline V gene data show CDR1 as SGHRS and CDR2 as YFSETQ.